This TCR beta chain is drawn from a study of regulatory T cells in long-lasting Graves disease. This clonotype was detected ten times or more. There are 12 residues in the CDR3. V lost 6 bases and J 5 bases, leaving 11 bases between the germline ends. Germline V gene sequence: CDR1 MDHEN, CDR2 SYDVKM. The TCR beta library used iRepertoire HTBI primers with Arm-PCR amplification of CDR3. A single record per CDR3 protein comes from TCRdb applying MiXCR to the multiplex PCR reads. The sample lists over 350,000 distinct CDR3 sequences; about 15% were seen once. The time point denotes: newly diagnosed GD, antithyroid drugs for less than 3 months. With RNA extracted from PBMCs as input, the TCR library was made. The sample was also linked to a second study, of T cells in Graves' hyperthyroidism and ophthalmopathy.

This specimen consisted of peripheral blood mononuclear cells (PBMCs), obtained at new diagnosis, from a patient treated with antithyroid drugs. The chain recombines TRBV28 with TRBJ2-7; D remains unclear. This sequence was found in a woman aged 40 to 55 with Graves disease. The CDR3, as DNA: TGTGCCAGCAGCCGAGACGGCCACGAGCAGTACTTC. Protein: CASSRDGHEQYF. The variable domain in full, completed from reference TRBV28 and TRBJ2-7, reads DVKVTQSSRYLVKRTGEKVFLECVQDMDHENMFWYRQDPGLGLRLIYFSYDVKMKEKGDIPEGYSVSREKKERFSLILESASTNQTSMYLCASSRDGHEQYFGPGTRLTVT.